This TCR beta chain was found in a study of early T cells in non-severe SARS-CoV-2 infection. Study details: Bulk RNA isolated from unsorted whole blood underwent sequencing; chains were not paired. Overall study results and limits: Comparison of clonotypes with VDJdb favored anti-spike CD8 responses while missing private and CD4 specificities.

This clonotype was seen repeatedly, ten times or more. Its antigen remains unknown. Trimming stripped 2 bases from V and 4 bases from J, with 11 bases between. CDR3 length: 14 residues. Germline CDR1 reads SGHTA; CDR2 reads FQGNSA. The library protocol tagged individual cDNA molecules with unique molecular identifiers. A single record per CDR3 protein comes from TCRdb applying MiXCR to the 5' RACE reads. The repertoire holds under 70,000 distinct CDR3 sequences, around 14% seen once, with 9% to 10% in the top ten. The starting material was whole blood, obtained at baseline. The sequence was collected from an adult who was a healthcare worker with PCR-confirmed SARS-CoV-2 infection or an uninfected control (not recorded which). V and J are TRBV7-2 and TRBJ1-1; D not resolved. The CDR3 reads CASSLREEGTEAFF. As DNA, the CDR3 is TGTGCCAGCAGCTTAAGGGAGGAAGGCACTGAAGCTTTCTTT.